Presented here are 20 T cell receptor beta chains from one specimen sequenced in a study of T cell responses to AZD1222 COVID-19 vaccine. Some clones are missing from TCRdb's copy, which holds only in-frame ones; the method was immunoSEQ multiplex PCR. The table shows 90,000 to 150,000 clones, with about 88% occurring only once. Here the sequenced sample was peripheral blood, taken on day 0 of AZD1222 vaccination. The source of these receptors is an adult in good health.

This sequence joins TRBV5-4 and TRBJ1-4, with D maybe TRBD1 (5 bases). This CDR3 has 16 amino acids. Germline V lookup: CDR1 SGHNT, CDR2 YYREEE (reference sequence). The germline V and J ends were trimmed by 2 bases and 0 bases, with 11 bases remaining between them. CDR3 amino acids: CASSFGGRATNEKLFF. In nucleotides, the CDR3 is TGTGCCAGCAGCTTTGGGGGACGGGCAACTAATGAAAAACTGTTTTTT.

This rearrangement joins TRBV11-3 to TRBJ1-2; 9 nucleotides line up with TRBD1. CDR1 SGHNT and CDR2 YENEEA come from the germline V gene. Losses at the gene ends were 1 base for V and 7 bases for J; bases not matched to a gene: 4. This CDR3 comprises 14 residues. CDR3 nucleotide sequence: TGTGCCAGCAGCTTAGCACAGGGGGCCGGTGGCTACACCTTC. Its translation is CASSLAQGAGGYTF.

This chain joins TRBV5-1 and TRBJ2-1; tentative D call: TRBD2 (5 bases). This CDR3 is built from 15 residues. Per the germline V gene, CDR1 is SGHRS and CDR2 is YFSETQ. Trimming took 2 bases from V and 15 from J, leaving 24 bases between them. The CDR3 loop reads CASSFPGRSRGYPFF. The CDR3 DNA sequence: TGCGCCAGCAGCTTTCCTGGTCGGTCTCGCGGGTATCCGTTCTTC.

This chain connects TRBV2 to TRBJ1-2, with 9 bases matching TRBD1. From germline, CDR1 is SNHLY and CDR2 FYNNEI. The trim removed 7 bases at V and 1 base at J, leaving 10 bases unmatched. This CDR3 is built from 16 residues. In DNA, the CDR3 is TGTGCCAGCACCCCCAGGACAGGGGCTATTAACTATGGCTACACCTTC. Its protein is CASTPRTGAINYGYTF.

The chain is built from TRBV13 and TRBJ2-7, with no clear D. Trimming cost V 1 base and J 4 bases, with 5 bases left between them. The CDR3 runs to 12 residues. In germline, CDR1 is PRHDT, CDR2 FYEKMQ (reference sequence). CDR3 sequence: CASSLDGYEQYF. The CDR3 coding sequence is TGTGCCAGCAGCTTAGATGGATACGAGCAGTACTTC.

The CDR3 coding sequence is TGTGCCAGCAGTATGGGGGGTGATACTAACTATGGCTACACCTTC. As protein: CASSMGGDTNYGYTF. The gene calls are TRBV5-4 and TRBJ1-2; weak D call: TRBD1 (5 bases). Germline V gene lookup returns CDR1 SGHNT and CDR2 YYREEE (reference sequence). The V gene lost 5 bases and the J gene lost 0 bases, with 14 bases spanning the gap. This CDR3 has 15 amino acids.

The chain is built from TRBV7-2 and TRBJ2-7, with no clear D. V lost 1 base and J lost 5, with 12 bases in between. The CDR3 is 14 residues long. Germline CDR1 reads SGHTA; CDR2 reads FQGNSA. The CDR3 loop reads CASSLVVGRNEQYF. The DNA for the CDR3 is TGTGCCAGCAGCTTAGTCGTAGGAAGGAACGAGCAGTACTTC. Full variable domain (rest looked up from reference TRBV7-2 and TRBJ2-7): GAGVSQSPSNKVTEKGKDVELRCDPISGHTALYWYRQSLGQGLEFLIYFQGNSAPDKSGLPSDRFSAERTGGSVSTLTIQRTQQEDSAVYLCASSLVVGRNEQYFGPGTRLTVT.

This chain links TRBV7-6 with TRBJ2-7, with D unresolved. CDR1 and CDR2 (germline): SGHVS, FNYEAQ. The CDR3 contains 13 residues. The germline V and J ends were trimmed by 3 bases and 1 base, with 7 bases remaining between them. CDR3 residues: CASSFGPSYEQYF. The CDR3 DNA follows: TGTGCCAGCAGCTTTGGGCCTTCCTACGAGCAGTACTTC.

The chain carries TRBV30 and TRBJ1-2; no reliable D call. Trimming stripped 4 bases from V and 0 bases from J, with 6 bases between. Germline assignment: CDR1 GTSNPN and CDR2 SVGIG (reference sequence). The length of the CDR3 is 12 residues. DNA for the CDR3: TGTGCCTGGACGGGATCTAACTATGGCTACACCTTC. Translated: CAWTGSNYGYTF.

This clone was observed a single time. The rearrangement joins TRBV6-6 to TRBJ2-7; 8 nucleotides align to TRBD2. The CDR3 covers 11 residues. Germline values: CDR1 MNHNY, CDR2 SVGAGI (reference sequence). Trimming at V came to 5 bases and at J to 13 bases, leaving 7 bases not matched to a gene. CDR3 coding DNA: TGTGCCAGCAGTAAACCGGGACTAGAATACTTC. Translation gives CASSKPGLEYF.

The V and J genes are TRBV21-1 and TRBJ1-1; TRBD1, the table's D call, lacks a check against the DNA. TRBV21-1 is tagged as a pseudogene. The CDR3 has 14 amino acids. Here the CDR3 reads CASSKVWPNTEAFF. The DNA of the CDR3 is TGTGCCAGCAGCAAAGTCTGGCCGAACACTGAAGCTTTCTTT.

This clone was observed once. This chain links TRBV4-3 with TRBJ2-3; D is perhaps TRBD2 (5 bases). There are 15 residues in the CDR3. The germline V gene encodes CDR1 LGHNA and CDR2 YSLEER. Trimming cost V 0 bases and J 7 bases, with 14 bases left between them. The CDR3 region has the DNA TGCGCCAGCAGCCAAGATCGGCCAACTAGGAATACGCAGTATTTT. This translates into CASSQDRPTRNTQYF.

This rearrangement joins TRBV23-1 to TRBJ1-4; D not certain. TRBV23-1 is an open reading frame, and its role is uncertain. The CDR3 has 17 amino acids. Trimming pared 6 bases from V and 3 bases from J, leaving 20 bases between. The CDR3 is CASSDPERRGANEKLFF. DNA of the CDR3: TGCGCCAGCAGCGACCCCGAGAGGCGGGGAGCTAATGAAAAACTGTTTTTT.

The chain links TRBV19 to TRBJ1-2, with D unclear. Germline CDR1 LNHDA, CDR2 SQIVND (reference sequence). V lost 7 bases to trimming and J lost 2 bases, with 8 bases between them. This CDR3 has 12 amino acids. This CDR3 is CASMEWNYGYTF. In DNA form, the CDR3 reads TGTGCCAGTATGGAGTGGAACTATGGCTACACCTTC.

V and J are TRBV29-1 and TRBJ2-7, with TRBD2 matching over 8 bases. This CDR3 contains 18 residues. J lost 2 bases, V lost 0 bases, and 15 bases had no gene match. Germline lookup yields CDR1 SQVTM and CDR2 ANQGSEA. The CDR3 loop is CSVEDGNRGGGIAYEQYF. CDR3 bases: TGCAGCGTTGAAGATGGGAACCGGGGGGGAGGGATCGCCTACGAGCAGTACTTC.

The rearrangement joins TRBV9 to TRBJ2-5; D may be TRBD1 (5 bases). V lost 0 bases, J lost 5 bases, and 11 bases lay in between. Germline CDR1 SGDLS, CDR2 YYNGEE. CDR3 size: 14 residues. The CDR3 DNA sequence: TGTGCCAGCAGCGTAGGAGGCAGGGTGGAGACCCAGTACTTC. Its translation: CASSVGGRVETQYF.

The chain's CDR3 is CASTAPGLVNYNEQFF. In nucleotides, the CDR3 is TGTGCCAGCACCGCCCCGGGACTAGTAAACTACAATGAGCAGTTCTTC. V usage is TRBV2 and J usage is TRBJ2-1; 8 bases match TRBD2. The V and J ends lost 7 bases and 3 bases, in that order; junction bases with no gene match: 11. In germline, CDR1 is SNHLY, CDR2 FYNNEI. The CDR3 is 16 residues long.

V usage is TRBV27 and J usage is TRBJ1-1, with 8 nucleotides matching TRBD1. The V gene end was trimmed by 10 bases and the J gene end by 1 base; junction bases not matched to a gene: 8. CDR1 and CDR2 (germline): MNHEY, SMNVEV (reference sequence). CDR3 length: 14 amino acids. CDR3 loop: CATRSDRANTEAFF. The CDR3 coding sequence is TGTGCCACCCGGTCGGACAGGGCGAACACTGAAGCTTTCTTT.

This rearrangement joins TRBV3-1 (or the pseudogene TRBV3-2) to TRBJ1-1; no firm D call. CDR1 is LGHDT and CDR2 is YNNKEL in the germline V gene (reference sequence). This CDR3 region has 15 residues. V lost 0 bases and J lost 0, with 8 bases in between. CDR3 residues: CASSQDPAMNTEAFF. For the CDR3, the DNA is TGTGCCAGCAGCCAAGATCCAGCGATGAACACTGAAGCTTTCTTT.

The chain is built from TRBV16 and TRBJ1-5; TRBD1 agrees at 9 bases. The V segment lost 1 base and the J segment 1 base; nucleotides outside the gene matches: 2. The CDR3 contains 16 residues. CDR1 KGHSY and CDR2 FQNENV come from the germline V gene. The CDR3 loop reads CASSQYGTGSNQPQHF. The CDR3 nucleotides read TGTGCCAGCAGCCAATACGGGACAGGGAGCAATCAGCCCCAGCATTTT.